A single sample is the source of the 27 T cell receptor beta chains below, sequenced in a study of OX40 agonist ivuxolimab in advanced cancers. Sequenced by immunoSEQ multiplex PCR; TCRdb stores in-frame clones only, minus some. The profile shows some 76,000 clones, about 82% of them singletons. This specimen was CD4+ or CD8+ T cells sorted from blood, taken in a trial of the OX40 agonist ivuxolimab. These TCRs come from an adult with an advanced solid tumor such as melanoma, head and neck, liver or kidney cancer.

V usage is TRBV9 and J usage is TRBJ2-6; TRBD1 is a possible D gene (6 bases). The CDR3 contains 17 residues. In germline, CDR1 is SGDLS, CDR2 YYNGEE. Trimming removed 0 bases from V and 0 bases from J, with 10 bases in between. This chain's CDR3 is CASSVDRAGSGANVLTF. Here the CDR3 DNA reads TGTGCCAGCAGCGTAGACAGGGCAGGCTCTGGGGCCAACGTCCTGACTTTC.

The CDR3 DNA sequence: TGTGCCAGCAGCTTAGCCCCGGAAGGCAGGGGCGGTGGCAATCAGCCCCAGCATTTT. Its protein product is CASSLAPEGRGGGNQPQHF. The genes are TRBV7-2 and TRBJ1-5, with a tentative D call TRBD1 (6 bases). The V end lost 0 bases, the J end lost 2 bases, and 20 bases lay between the germline ends. This CDR3 has 19 amino acids. Germline values: CDR1 SGHTA, CDR2 FQGNSA.

The V and J genes are TRBV18 and TRBJ1-4; D is undetermined. V shed 5 bases and J shed 5 bases, with 9 bases lying between them. Germline CDR1 reads KGHSH; CDR2 reads LQKENI. This CDR3 is 13 amino acids long. Here the CDR3 DNA reads TGTGCCAGCTCATCTGGGGAAAATGAAAAACTGTTTTTT. Amino acid sequence: CASSSGENEKLFF.

The chain employs TRBV6-1 and TRBJ1-6, with TRBD1 matching over 7 bases. CDR1 and CDR2 (germline): MNHNS, SASEGT. The V gene end was trimmed by 8 bases and the J gene end by 5 bases; junction bases not matched to a gene: 6. The CDR3 is 14 amino acids. The DNA of the CDR3 is TGTGCCAGCGGCAGGGGGACGAATAATTCACCCCTCCACTTT. This codes for CASGRGTNNSPLHF.

This chain uses TRBV7-3 with TRBJ1-1; tentative D call: TRBD1 (5 bases). CDR1 and CDR2 from the germline V gene are SGHTA and FQGTGA. Deletions cut 2 bases from V and 3 bases from J, with 7 bases between. The CDR3 totals 13 residues. CDR3 coding DNA: TGTGCCAGCAGCTTAGGGGGGGACACTGAAGCTTTCTTT. Amino acid sequence: CASSLGGDTEAFF.

V and J are TRBV6-5 and TRBJ1-1; D ambiguous. The CDR3 consists of 15 residues. Germline assignment: CDR1 MNHEY and CDR2 SVGAGI. V shed 2 bases and J shed 5 bases, with 15 bases lying between them. In DNA form, the CDR3 reads TGTGCCAGCAGTTACGGGATGGCCTTGGGGACTGAAGCTTTCTTT. Its translation: CASSYGMALGTEAFF.

This chain uses TRBV6-5 with TRBJ2-2; D unresolved. The CDR3 contains 15 residues. The ends were cut back, 6 bases at V and 7 bases at J, with 18 bases in the middle. The germline V gene has CDR1 MNHEY and CDR2 SVGAGI. As DNA, the CDR3 is TGTGCCAGCAGCCGGAGCAGAAGCCCCAACGGGGAGCTGTTTTTT. Translating gives CASSRSRSPNGELFF.

V is TRBV29-1 and J is TRBJ2-3, with 8 nucleotides matching TRBD1. This CDR3 contains 13 residues. J gave up 0 bases and V 7 bases, and 3 bases lay outside the gene matches. The germline CDR1 and CDR2 sequences are SQVTM and ANQGSEA. The CDR3 sequence is CSANRGSTDTQYF. CDR3 bases: TGCAGCGCGAACAGGGGGAGCACAGATACGCAGTATTTT.

The CDR3 loop is CASKQVGAGTDTQYF. CDR3 bases: TGTGCCAGCAAGCAGGTGGGAGCGGGCACAGATACGCAGTATTTT. The chain combines TRBV6-6 with TRBJ2-3; tentative D call: TRBD2 (5 bases). The CDR3 loop spans 15 amino acids. Germline loops: CDR1 MNHNY, CDR2 SVGAGI (reference sequence). The V end was cut by 7 bases, the J end by 1 base, with 15 bases between.

This chain connects TRBV30 to TRBJ2-1; TRBD1 matches 9 bases. V shed 4 bases, J shed 9 bases, and the junction held 10 bases outside the gene matches. In germline, CDR1 is GTSNPN, CDR2 SVGIG (reference sequence). The CDR3 covers 14 residues. The CDR3 nucleotides read TGTGCCTGGATCCTGACAGGGGGTATCAGTGAGCAGTTCTTC. It specifies CAWILTGGISEQFF.

The chain is built from TRBV5-6 and TRBJ1-4, with D possibly matching TRBD1 (5 bases). The CDR3 is 15 amino acids. Germline CDR1 is SGHDT and CDR2 is YYEEEE. Between the trimmed V and J ends, which lost 4 bases and 0 bases, there was a span of 10 bases. CDR3 nucleotide sequence: TGTGCCAGCAGCCGAGACAGTTCAACTAATGAAAAACTGTTTTTT. Its translation is CASSRDSSTNEKLFF.

The chain has TRBV2 and TRBJ2-2, with TRBD1 matching 7 bases. V shed 6 bases, J shed 3 bases, and the junction held 10 bases outside the gene matches. This CDR3 contains 16 residues. Germline V CDR1 and CDR2: SNHLY, FYNNEI. CDR3 coding DNA: TGTGCCAGCAGGGCCGGGCTACAGGGGTACACCGGGGAGCTGTTTTTT. Its translation: CASRAGLQGYTGELFF.

In its sample, this clone was seen a few times. V is TRBV19 and J is TRBJ1-1; tentatively, D is TRBD1 (5 bases). Germline V gene lookup returns CDR1 LNHDA and CDR2 SQIVND (reference sequence). The V end lost 7 bases, the J end lost 0 bases, and 18 bases lay between the germline ends. There are 16 residues in the CDR3. The CDR3 is CASKVVTASMNTEAFF. The CDR3 DNA reads as TGTGCCAGTAAGGTCGTGACAGCCAGTATGAACACTGAAGCTTTCTTT.

A word on this clone: This CDR3 is also generated by other DNA sequences in the sample. The chain combines TRBV28 with TRBJ2-5; 12 bases agree with TRBD2. This CDR3 spans 16 amino acids. The V gene's germline CDR1 is MDHEN and CDR2 SYDVKM. The V segment lost 3 bases and the J segment 4 bases; nucleotides outside the gene matches: 6. The CDR3 nucleotides read TGTGCCAGCAGTTTTTCTAGCGGGGGGGCTAGAGAGACCCAGTACTTC. Protein sequence: CASSFSSGGARETQYF.

The J gene is TRBJ1-5, the V gene TRBV6-6; D not certain. Between the trimmed V and J ends, which lost 5 bases and 2 bases, there was a span of 7 bases. Germline CDR1 is MNHNY and CDR2 is SVGAGI (reference sequence). CDR3 length: 13 amino acids. CDR3 residues: CASSTSGNQPQHF. The DNA for the CDR3 is TGTGCCAGCAGTACGTCAGGCAATCAGCCCCAGCATTTT.

V is TRBV5-5 and J is TRBJ1-5; maybe TRBD1 (5 bases). The V gene's germline CDR1 is SGHKS and CDR2 YYEKEE (reference sequence). This CDR3 is built from 15 residues. V gave up 4 bases and J gave up 7 bases, with 18 bases separating them. The CDR3 nucleotides read TGTGCCAGCAGCGACAGATATGTAGGGTTACAGCCCCAGCATTTT. Its protein product is CASSDRYVGLQPQHF.

The J gene is TRBJ2-6, the V gene TRBV19; TRBD1 agrees at 11 bases. This CDR3 spans 15 amino acids. V trimming: 3 bases; J trimming: 11 bases; junction bases outside the gene matches: 6. Germline CDR1 and CDR2: LNHDA and SQIVND (reference sequence). CDR3 sequence reads: CASSMGTGGFDVLTF. The CDR3 bases are TGTGCCAGTAGTATGGGGACAGGGGGTTTTGACGTCCTGACTTTC.

This chain connects TRBV6-5 to TRBJ1-3; D is unclear. CDR3 size: 15 residues. Germline assignment: CDR1 MNHEY and CDR2 SVGAGI. V lost 5 bases, J lost 0 bases, and 11 bases lay in between. CDR3 bases: TGTGCCAGCAGTCCATTGATAAGCTCTGGAAACACCATATATTTT. Its protein product is CASSPLISSGNTIYF.

This clone has just a few counts. This chain joins TRBV28 and TRBJ1-5; D gene uncertain. This CDR3 spans 12 amino acids. V was clipped by 5 bases and J by 7 bases, with 9 bases between them. Germline V gene lookup returns CDR1 MDHEN and CDR2 SYDVKM. The CDR3 here is CASSRSLQPQHF. In nucleotides, the CDR3 is TGTGCCAGCAGTAGGAGTCTACAGCCCCAGCATTTT.

The chain employs TRBV10-2 and TRBJ1-1; D gene unclear. Trimming cost V 6 bases and J 1 base, with 12 bases left between them. In germline, CDR1 is WSHSY, CDR2 SAAADI. The length of the CDR3 is 14 residues. CDR3 loop: CASRLGPSNTEAFF. The CDR3 DNA reads TGCGCCAGCAGGTTAGGGCCCTCGAACACTGAAGCTTTCTTT.

The V gene is TRBV5-1, the J gene TRBJ2-2; TRBD2 is a possible D gene (6 bases). This CDR3 is 16 amino acids long. V was trimmed by 4 bases and J by 7 bases, leaving 20 bases between them. The V gene's germline CDR1 is SGHRS and CDR2 YFSETQ. As DNA, the CDR3 is TGCGCCAGCAGCCCCCCTGCGAGCGGGCGGCTCGGGGAGCTGTTTTTT. It specifies CASSPPASGRLGELFF.

The J gene is TRBJ2-5, the V gene TRBV5-5; a possible D gene is TRBD2 (6 bases). The CDR3 covers 14 residues. Trimming cost V 0 bases and J 4 bases, with 10 bases left between them. Germline CDR1 and CDR2: SGHKS and YYEKEE (reference sequence). CDR3 sequence: CASSLGAGTETQYF. CDR3 coding DNA: TGTGCCAGCAGCTTGGGGGCGGGAACAGAGACCCAGTACTTC.

The chain is built from TRBV7-3 and TRBJ2-1; maybe TRBD2 (5 bases). The germline V and J ends were trimmed by 3 bases and 4 bases, with 10 bases remaining between them. The CDR3 has 14 residues. The V gene's germline CDR1 is SGHTA and CDR2 FQGTGA. For the CDR3, the DNA is TGTGCCAGCAGCTTCTCGCTAGCATACAATGAGCAGTTCTTC. Its translation: CASSFSLAYNEQFF. The full variable domain, rest sourced from reference TRBV7-3 and TRBJ2-1, is GAGVSQTPSNKVTEKGKYVELRCDPISGHTALYWYRQSLGQGPEFLIYFQGTGAADDSGLPNDRFFAVRPEGSVSTLKIQRTERGDSAVYLCASSFSLAYNEQFFGPGTRLTVL.

The CDR3 sequence is CASSFFTGGNEQFF. The CDR3, as DNA: TGTGCCAGCAGCTTTTTCACAGGGGGCAATGAGCAGTTCTTC. The chain recombines TRBV7-9 with TRBJ2-1; 8 positions match TRBD1. Looked up from germline, CDR1 is SEHNR and CDR2 is FQNEAQ (reference sequence). The CDR3 contains 14 residues. V lost 3 bases and J lost 6; bases outside the gene matches: 4.

In DNA, the CDR3 is TGTGCCAGCAGCTTCCAGGGGGCCAACGTCCTGACTTTC. This gives the protein CASSFQGANVLTF. The chain joins TRBV11-2 to TRBJ2-6, with D unclear. V was cut by 3 bases and J by 4 bases, with 4 bases left in between. The CDR3 loop spans 13 amino acids. Germline lookup yields CDR1 SGHAT and CDR2 FQNNGV.

The rearrangement uses TRBV5-1 and TRBJ1-5; D is unclear. Per the germline V gene, CDR1 is SGHRS and CDR2 is YFSETQ. This CDR3 spans 14 amino acids. V gave up 2 bases and J gave up 2 bases, with 8 bases separating them. CDR3 DNA sequence: TGCGCCAGCAGCTTAATGGGTGGCAATCAGCCCCAGCATTTT. This gives the protein CASSLMGGNQPQHF. The full variable domain, its missing parts supplied by reference TRBV5-1 and TRBJ1-5, is KAGVTQTPRYLIKTRGQQVTLSCSPISGHRSVSWYQQTPGQGLQFLFEYFSETQRNKGNFPGRFSGRQFSNSRSEMNVSTLELGDSALYLCASSLMGGNQPQHFGDGTRLSIL.

This clone was observed a single time. The rearrangement links TRBV5-1 to TRBJ2-7, with D perhaps TRBD2 (7 bases). Trimming cost V 2 bases and J 5 bases, with 11 bases left between them. Germline V gives CDR1 SGHRS, CDR2 YFSETQ. The CDR3 is 13 amino acids. CDR3 loop: CASSFAGADEQYF. The CDR3 nucleotides read TGCGCCAGCAGCTTTGCGGGGGCGGACGAGCAGTACTTC.